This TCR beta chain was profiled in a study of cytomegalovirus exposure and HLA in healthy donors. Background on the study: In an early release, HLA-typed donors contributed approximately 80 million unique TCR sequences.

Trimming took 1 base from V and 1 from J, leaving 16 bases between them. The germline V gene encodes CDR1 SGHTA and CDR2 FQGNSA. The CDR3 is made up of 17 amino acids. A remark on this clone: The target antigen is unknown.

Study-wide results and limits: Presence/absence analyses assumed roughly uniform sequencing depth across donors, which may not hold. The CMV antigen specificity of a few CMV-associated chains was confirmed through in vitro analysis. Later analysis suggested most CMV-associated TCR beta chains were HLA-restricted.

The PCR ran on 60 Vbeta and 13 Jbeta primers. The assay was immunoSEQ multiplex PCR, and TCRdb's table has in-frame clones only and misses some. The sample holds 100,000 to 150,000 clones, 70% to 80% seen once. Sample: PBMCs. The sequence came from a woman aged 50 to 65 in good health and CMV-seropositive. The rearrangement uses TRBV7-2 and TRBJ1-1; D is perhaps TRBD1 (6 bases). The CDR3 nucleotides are TGTGCCAGCAGCTTAGTACTGGTTGGGGGACAGAACACTGAAGCTTTCTTT. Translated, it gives CASSLVLVGGQNTEAFF.